This TCR beta chain is from a study of cytomegalovirus exposure and HLA in healthy donors. 60 Vbeta and 13 Jbeta primers were used in PCR. In the authors' methods: In a later analysis, tens of millions of unique TCR beta chains included roughly 11 million shared by two or more donors. This table comes from immunoSEQ multiplex PCR, and its TCRdb copy is limited to in-frame clones, with some not included. V, J and clone size were drawn from that table, and D and trimming were deduced from the DNA. The repertoire holds approximately 140,000 clones, approximately 80% seen once, with 3.9% in the top ten. The sequenced sample consisted of PBMCs. The receptor comes from a man aged 18 to 29 in good health and CMV-seronegative.

CDR3 in amino acids: CASSERGTSYEQYF. The CDR3 DNA is TGTGCCAGCAGTGAGCGGGGAACCTCCTACGAGCAGTACTTC. The chain employs TRBV2 and TRBJ2-7; maybe TRBD2 (6 bases). Between the trimmed V and J ends, which lost 3 bases and 0 bases, there was a span of 9 bases. CDR1 SNHLY and CDR2 FYNNEI come from the germline V gene. The CDR3 has 14 residues.